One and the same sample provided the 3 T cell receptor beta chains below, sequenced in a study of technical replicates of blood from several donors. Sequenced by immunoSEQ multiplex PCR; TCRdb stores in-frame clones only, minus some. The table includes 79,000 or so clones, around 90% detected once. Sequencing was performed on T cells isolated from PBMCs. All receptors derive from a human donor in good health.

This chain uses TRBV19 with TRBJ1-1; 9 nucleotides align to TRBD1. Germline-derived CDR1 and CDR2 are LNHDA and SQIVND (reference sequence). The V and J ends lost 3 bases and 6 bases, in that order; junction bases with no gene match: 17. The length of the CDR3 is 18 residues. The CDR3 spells CASSIPSGTGTLWAEAFF. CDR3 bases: TGTGCCAGTAGTATTCCTTCCGGGACAGGGACCCTTTGGGCTGAAGCTTTCTTT.

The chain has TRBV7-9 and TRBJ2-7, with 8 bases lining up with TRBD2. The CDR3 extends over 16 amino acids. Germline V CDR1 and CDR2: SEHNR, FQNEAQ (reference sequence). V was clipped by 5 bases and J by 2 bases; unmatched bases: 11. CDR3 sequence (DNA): TGTGCCAGCAGCCTAGTGGTTACTAGCGGAACCTACGAGCAGTACTTC. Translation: CASSLVVTSGTYEQYF.

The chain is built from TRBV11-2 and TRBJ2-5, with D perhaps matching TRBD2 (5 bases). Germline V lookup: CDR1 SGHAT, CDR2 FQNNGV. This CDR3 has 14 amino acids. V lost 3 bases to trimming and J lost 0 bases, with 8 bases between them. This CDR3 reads CASSFLDYQETQYF. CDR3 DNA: TGTGCCAGCAGCTTTCTGGACTACCAAGAGACCCAGTACTTC.